This is a list of T cell receptor beta chains from one sample in a study of technical replicates of blood from a handful of donors. Clones were read by immunoSEQ multiplex PCR, and TCRdb kept only the in-frame ones, dropping some. Altogether about 100,000 clones are present, roughly 96% being singletons, with the ten largest covering roughly 0.33%. Specimen: T cells isolated from PBMCs. These receptors were taken from a human donor in good health. Each CDR3 is given with its conserved first and last residue. Fields, in order: CDR3 length, V gene, J gene, D gene, CDR3 protein. The D gene is left open where the match is weak.

19	TRBV7-9	TRBJ2-2	TRBD1	CASSLLDRGRVPNTGELFF
16	TRBV9	TRBJ2-2	TRBD2	CASSVSGTSGTGELFF
13	TRBV30	TRBJ1-2	-	CAWSYQGNYGYTF
16	TRBV18	TRBJ1-5	TRBD1	CASSPSGTVSNQPQHF
15	TRBV7-2	TRBJ2-3	TRBD2	CASSRSGRSTDTQYF
16	TRBV5-1	TRBJ1-1	TRBD1	CASTPNPQGRWSEAFF
14	TRBV4-2	TRBJ2-2	TRBD1	CASSQGTVPGELFF
15	TRBV28	TRBJ1-1	-	CASSGPWRGKTEAFF
14	TRBV27	TRBJ2-1	TRBD1	CASRARQGEHEQFF
15	TRBV19	TRBJ2-2	-	CASSARLQGTGELFF
17	TRBV9	TRBJ2-3	TRBD2	CASSPKGREGRTDTQYF
15	TRBV7-9	TRBJ2-3	-	CASSLRNYTHFAQYF
14	TRBV27	TRBJ1-2	-	CASSFGPGASGYTF
15	TRBV6-1	TRBJ1-6	-	CASSEARLGRAPLHF
13	TRBV10-3	TRBJ1-2	-	CAISEDSAYGYTF
16	TRBV19	TRBJ2-5	TRBD2	CASTSGTSGSRETQYF